The present TCR beta chain was sequenced within a study of shared clonotypes between healthy human individuals. Overall study: CD8 memory received one plate per donor, CD8 naive two, CD4 memory three and CD4 naive three.

The genomic DNA of each subset was split evenly across several immunoSEQ plates. TCRdb's table, derived via immunoSEQ multiplex PCR, lists solely in-frame clones and lacks some. The sample records some 2,500,000 clones, under 95% being singletons. CDR3 length: 15 residues. V shed 6 bases, J shed 8 bases, and the junction held 13 bases outside the gene matches. In germline, CDR1 is SGHTA, CDR2 FQGNSA. The study, taken as a whole, reports: Clonotype sharing across donors was expected to vary with sequencing depth. What rarefaction showed was incomplete sorted-subset sequencing despite large depth.

Turning to this clone: Its antigen is as yet unknown.

V usage is TRBV7-2 and J usage is TRBJ1-2; 9 nucleotides match TRBD1. This receptor was obtained from a man aged 18 to 29 in good health. Some clones in this sample may be carry-over from other donors' samples. Sequenced sample: naive CD4+ T cells from PBMCs. Regarding subset: CD45RA+ positively selected. Written as DNA, the CDR3 is TGTGCCAGCAGTCTGGCGGTTAGGACAGGGGACGGCTACACCTTC. Translated: CASSLAVRTGDGYTF.